Below are 32 T cell receptor beta chains sequenced from a single sample in a study of Graves' ophthalmopathy and Graves' hyperthyroidism. Beta-chain TCR CDR3 regions were amplified from RNA transcripts. A first-round RT-PCR used HTBI primers, followed by a second-round multiplex PCR. TCRdb independently ran MiXCR on the multiplex PCR reads; one entry per CDR3 protein. The sample has about 590,000 distinct CDR3 sequences; roughly 40% are singletons. The sequencing sample was made of peripheral blood or thyroid tissue (not recorded which). These receptors came from an adult man with Graves' hyperthyroidism.

This clonotype came up many times. The chain carries TRBV7-8 and TRBJ1-2; tentative D call: TRBD1 (6 bases). The CDR3 consists of 13 residues. V gave up 6 bases and J gave up 6 bases, with 14 bases separating them. Germline V lookup: CDR1 SGHVS, CDR2 FQNEAQ. CDR3 protein: CASSPGVTDGYTF. As DNA, the CDR3 is TGTGCCAGCAGTCCAGGGGTGACGGATGGCTACACCTTC.

This clonotype turned up a few times. The genes are TRBV10-3 and TRBJ2-3; D not certain. Trimming shortened V by 3 bases and J by 1 base, and 5 bases separated the two germline ends. Per the germline V gene, CDR1 is ENHRY and CDR2 is SYGVKD. The CDR3 covers 13 residues. CDR3 residues: CAISDPGTDTQYF. CDR3 DNA sequence: TGTGCCATCAGTGACCCGGGCACAGATACGCAGTATTTT.

Here the CDR3 reads CASSLSTGTQYF. As DNA, the CDR3 is TGTGCCAGCAGCCTAAGCACCGGGACCCAGTACTTC. The chain employs TRBV7-9 and TRBJ2-5; D is ambiguous. This CDR3 is 12 amino acids long. CDR1 is SEHNR and CDR2 is FQNEAQ in the germline V gene (reference sequence). Trimming removed 5 bases at V and 7 bases at J, with 11 bases between.

J is TRBJ2-5 and V is TRBV10-3, with 13 bases aligning to TRBD2. CDR3 length: 13 amino acids. CDR1 is ENHRY, CDR2 SYGVKD, per germline. V lost 8 bases to trimming and J lost 3 bases; unmatched junction nucleotides: 0. Written as DNA, the CDR3 is TGTGCCATCGGACTAGCGGGAGAAGAGACCCAGTACTTC. Its protein product is CAIGLAGEETQYF.

This clonotype was counted many times. V is TRBV24-1 and J is TRBJ1-5; 7 bases line up with TRBD1. The CDR3 loop spans 14 amino acids. Germline V gene sequence: CDR1 KGHDR, CDR2 SFDVKD. Trimming removed 6 bases from V and 6 bases from J; junction bases left unmatched: 7. The CDR3 protein is CATSMRGGLQPQHF. The CDR3 DNA sequence: TGTGCCACCAGTATGAGAGGGGGCCTTCAGCCCCAGCATTTT.

This clonotype was seen a few times. V usage is TRBV6-5 and J usage is TRBJ2-7; the D gene could be TRBD1 or TRBD2 (5 bases each). V shed 0 bases and J shed 1 base, with 10 bases lying between them. This CDR3 is 15 amino acids long. Germline values: CDR1 MNHEY, CDR2 SVGAGI. CDR3: CASSYSTWGSYEQYF. CDR3 DNA sequence: TGTGCCAGCAGTTACTCGACGTGGGGGTCCTACGAGCAGTACTTC.

The chain couples TRBV10-1 to TRBJ2-3; D gene unclear. The length of the CDR3 is 17 residues. Trimming took off 3 bases at V and 0 bases at J, with 16 bases between the two ends. Germline-derived CDR1 and CDR2 are WNHNN and SYGVQD (reference sequence). CDR3 DNA sequence: TGCGCCAGCAGTGATTATTTGGACGTGACTAGCACAGATACGCAGTATTTT. Translating gives CASSDYLDVTSTDTQYF.

There are many counts of this clonotype. The CDR3 reads CASSLTLANTEAFF. In nucleotides, the CDR3 is TGCGCCAGCAGCTTGACCTTAGCGAACACTGAAGCTTTCTTT. The chain carries TRBV5-1 and TRBJ1-1; no clear D gene. V was trimmed by 1 base and J by 1 base, leaving 8 bases between them. Per the germline V gene, CDR1 is SGHRS and CDR2 is YFSETQ. The CDR3 extends over 14 amino acids.

This clonotype came up a few times. V usage is TRBV4-2 and J usage is TRBJ1-6; 8 nucleotides align to TRBD1. The CDR3 has 17 residues. V was pared by 3 bases and J by 5 bases, with 9 bases of the junction left unmatched. CDR1 is LGHNA, CDR2 YNFKEQ, per germline. CDR3 sequence reads: CASSHAGQGGDNSPLHF. DNA of the CDR3: TGTGCCAGCAGCCACGCCGGACAGGGAGGGGATAATTCACCCCTCCACTTT.

As for this clonotype: A read error may produce the germline difference seen at one junction end. This chain connects TRBV2 to TRBJ1-1; unclear D gene. CDR3 length equals 12 residues. CDR1 is SNHLY, CDR2 FYNNEI, per germline. The DNA of the CDR3 is TGTGCCAGCAGTGAAAAGAACGCTGAAGCTTTCTTT. Translating it yields CASSEKNAEAFF.

Comments on this clonotype: Germline and junction disagree at one end, which may indicate a read error. The rearrangement joins TRBV14 to TRBJ2-7, with 7 positions matching TRBD2. The germline V gene encodes CDR1 SGHDN and CDR2 FVKESK. This CDR3 spans 13 amino acids. This chain's CDR3 is CASSPSGAYERYF. DNA of the CDR3: TGTGCCAGCAGCCCCAGCGGGGCCTACGAGCGGTACTTC.

The chain is built from TRBV19 and TRBJ1-4, with TRBD1 as a possible D gene (5 bases). Germline assignment: CDR1 LNHDA and CDR2 SQIVND (reference sequence). Trimming shortened V by 5 bases and J by 0 bases, and 19 bases separated the two germline ends. The CDR3 loop spans 18 amino acids. The CDR3 sequence is CASSVSGGTTPTNEKLFF. Here the CDR3 DNA reads TGTGCCAGTAGTGTTAGCGGGGGAACTACCCCAACTAATGAAAAACTGTTTTTT.

In its sample, this clonotype was seen many times. The CDR3 DNA reads as TGTGCCAGCAACGGACAGAACTACGAGCAGTACTTC. Protein sequence: CASNGQNYEQYF. The V call is TRBV19, the J call TRBJ2-7; a weak D match, TRBD1 (6 bases). V was pared by 9 bases and J by 3 bases, with 12 bases between. Germline V lookup: CDR1 LNHDA, CDR2 SQIVND (reference sequence). The CDR3 sequence is 12 residues long.

This clonotype appeared a few times. The rearrangement links TRBV7-2 to TRBJ2-7; D may be TRBD1 or TRBD2 (5 bases each). V lost 1 base and J lost 5, with 15 bases in between. The V gene's germline CDR1 is SGHTA and CDR2 FQGNSA. CDR3 length: 15 residues. Here the CDR3 DNA reads TGTGCCAGCAGCTTAGTAGTGAGCAGGGACCACGAGCAGTACTTC. Amino acid sequence: CASSLVVSRDHEQYF.

This clonotype was detected only once. The rearrangement uses TRBV2 and TRBJ2-3; TRBD2 matches 9 bases. CDR1 and CDR2 from the germline V gene are SNHLY and FYNNEI. After removal of 6 bases from V and 2 bases from J, the junction contained 9 bases not matched to a gene. This CDR3 has 16 residues. The CDR3 spells CASSEHSGSYTDTQYF. The CDR3 DNA is TGTGCCAGCAGCGAACATAGCGGGAGCTACACAGATACGCAGTATTTT.

The rearrangement links TRBV29-1 to TRBJ2-7, with 9 nucleotides matching TRBD2. The J call is doubtful: the DNA matches TRBJ2-1 better. This CDR3 has 14 residues. CDR1 and CDR2 (germline): SQVTM, ANQGSEA. CDR3 coding DNA: TGCAGCGCACAACCCCTAGCGGGAAACAATGAGCAGTTCTTC. It specifies CSAQPLAGNNEQFF.

This clonotype was counted ten times or more. The chain has TRBV7-2 and TRBJ1-2, with TRBD1 matching 7 bases. V was clipped by 2 bases and J by 6 bases; unmatched bases: 6. This CDR3 is built from 14 residues. Germline V CDR1 and CDR2: SGHTA, FQGNSA. The chain's CDR3 is CASSLFGRGDGYTF. CDR3 bases: TGTGCCAGCAGCTTATTCGGCAGGGGGGATGGCTACACCTTC.

The chain combines TRBV7-9 with TRBJ2-3; 10 bases fit TRBD2. The trim removed 5 bases at V and 2 bases at J, leaving 7 bases unmatched. Germline V lookup: CDR1 SEHNR, CDR2 FQNEAQ (reference sequence). This CDR3 contains 16 residues. The CDR3 DNA reads TGTGCCAGCAGCCCCCGGACTAGCGGTACCACAGATACGCAGTATTTT. It translates to CASSPRTSGTTDTQYF.

The chain joins TRBV7-2 to TRBJ2-7; 10 positions agree with TRBD2. CDR1 is SGHTA and CDR2 is FQGNSA in the germline V gene. This CDR3 has 16 residues. The J segment lost 3 bases and the V segment lost 4 bases, leaving 9 bases of the junction unmatched. The CDR3: CASSSSASGSIYEQYF. CDR3 sequence (DNA): TGTGCCAGCAGCTCGTCGGCTAGCGGGAGTATCTACGAGCAGTACTTC.

This clonotype was picked up one time. A much larger clone sits a single nucleotide away, making a read error possible. The chain uses TRBV24-1 and TRBJ1-6; TRBD1 might be the D (6 bases). Between the trimmed V and J ends, which lost 2 bases and 7 bases, there was a span of 14 bases. Germline-derived CDR1 and CDR2 are KGHDR and SFDVKD. This CDR3 is built from 16 residues. This chain's CDR3 is CATSDSPGQRNSPLHF. The CDR3 nucleotides read TGTGCCACCAGTGATTCGCCCGGACAGCGAAATTCACCCCTCCACTTT.

The chain uses TRBV4-1 and TRBJ2-7; TRBD2 matches 12 bases. Germline CDR1 reads MGHRA; CDR2 reads YSYEKL. The CDR3 spans 16 residues. J was trimmed by 5 bases and V by 4 bases; bases with no gene match: 9. CDR3 in amino acids: CASSPVLAGGPHEQYF. The CDR3 DNA reads TGCGCCAGCAGCCCAGTTCTAGCGGGGGGGCCCCACGAGCAGTACTTC.

This clonotype appeared many times. This chain links TRBV5-1 with TRBJ2-3; 10 bases are a match to TRBD2. Germline lookup yields CDR1 SGHRS and CDR2 YFSETQ. The ends lost 6 bases at V and 0 bases at J; junction bases unmatched: 4. The CDR3 covers 15 residues. CDR3 DNA: TGCGCCAGCAAACTAGCGGGATCGAGCACAGATACGCAGTATTTT. Translating gives CASKLAGSSTDTQYF.

This sequence joins TRBV29-1 and TRBJ2-3; 9 bases are shared with TRBD1. Germline CDR1 is SQVTM and CDR2 is ANQGSEA. The CDR3 consists of 14 residues. The trim removed 5 bases at V and 4 bases at J, leaving 7 bases unmatched. The CDR3 DNA reads TGCAGCGTTTACACAGGGGGCTGGGCAGATACGCAGTATTTT. This gives the protein CSVYTGGWADTQYF.

J is TRBJ2-1 and V is TRBV7-3; D is undetermined. The germline V and J ends were trimmed by 2 bases and 8 bases, with 7 bases remaining between them. The CDR3 runs 12 residues. From germline, CDR1 is SGHTA and CDR2 FQGTGA. Written as DNA, the CDR3 is TGTGCCAGCAGCTTAGGTACGGATGAGCAGTTCTTC. Translation gives CASSLGTDEQFF.

The chain has TRBV7-9 and TRBJ2-7, with 10 nucleotides matching TRBD2. Losses at the gene ends were 5 bases for V and 2 bases for J; bases not matched to a gene: 9. The CDR3 has 16 amino acids. Germline CDR1 reads SEHNR; CDR2 reads FQNEAQ (reference sequence). The CDR3: CASSQTSGVRPYEQYF. The CDR3 coding sequence is TGTGCCAGCAGCCAAACTAGCGGGGTGCGCCCCTACGAGCAGTACTTC.

This clonotype was recorded at least ten times. The chain couples TRBV11-2 to TRBJ1-2; D gene uncertain. This CDR3 contains 13 residues. V lost 5 bases and J 1 base, leaving 8 bases between the germline ends. The V gene's germline CDR1 is SGHAT and CDR2 FQNNGV. CDR3 sequence: CASSVEFNYGYTF. CDR3 coding DNA: TGTGCCAGCAGCGTCGAATTTAACTATGGCTACACCTTC.

Ten or more counts support this clonotype. V gene TRBV10-1 combines with J gene TRBJ1-2, with a tentative D call TRBD1 (5 bases). Germline CDR1 is WNHNN and CDR2 is SYGVQD (reference sequence). The CDR3 extends over 13 amino acids. Trimming left V 6 bases short and J 4 bases short, with 12 bases between. This chain's CDR3 is CASSEDKVYGYTF. CDR3 in DNA: TGCGCCAGCAGCGAGGACAAGGTCTATGGCTACACCTTC.

The chain has TRBV2 and TRBJ2-3; 9 bases are a match to TRBD1. The CDR3 loop spans 16 amino acids. The germline V gene has CDR1 SNHLY and CDR2 FYNNEI. V shed 6 bases and J 1 base; nucleotides not matched to a gene: 8. In DNA, the CDR3 is TGTGCCAGCAGCGGGACAGGGAACCTGGGCACAGATACGCAGTATTTT. It is translated as CASSGTGNLGTDTQYF.

The chain carries TRBV2 and TRBJ1-5; no firm D call. This CDR3 is built from 15 residues. Germline V CDR1 and CDR2: SNHLY, FYNNEI. V was trimmed by 4 bases and J by 0 bases, leaving 10 bases between them. CDR3 in amino acids: CASSGLLNSNQPQHF. In DNA form, the CDR3 reads TGTGCCAGCAGTGGGTTGCTCAATAGCAATCAGCCCCAGCATTTT.

In this sample, this clonotype turned up many times. The DNA of the CDR3 is TGTGCCAGCAGCCAAGAAACTAGGGGCCGCGAGCAGTACTTC. It specifies CASSQETRGREQYF. The chain is built from TRBV14 and TRBJ2-7; the D call may be TRBD1 or TRBD2 (5 bases each). Trimming left V 0 bases short and J 6 bases short, with 12 bases between. The V gene's germline CDR1 is SGHDN and CDR2 FVKESK. The CDR3 contains 14 residues.

This clonotype was observed many times. This rearrangement joins TRBV6-5 to TRBJ1-4; D gene unclear. The germline gives CDR1 MNHEY, CDR2 SVGAGI. The CDR3 sequence is 11 residues long. V dropped 6 bases and J dropped 8 bases, with 7 bases sitting between them. As DNA, the CDR3 is TGTGCCAGCAGACCCAGGGAAAAACTGTTTTTT. This codes for CASRPREKLFF.

This chain joins TRBV10-3 and TRBJ1-6; D is possibly TRBD1 (5 bases). V shed 10 bases and J shed 12 bases, with 19 bases lying between them. The CDR3 sequence is 13 residues long. CDR1 is ENHRY and CDR2 is SYGVKD in the germline V gene. The DNA of the CDR3 is TGTGCCAGCAGCGAGCGGGACCAGGGACCCCTCCACTTT. Its protein product is CASSERDQGPLHF.